A single sample is the source of the 7 T cell receptor delta chains below, sequenced in a study of Vδ1+ human thymocytes. RNA was extracted from the cells and then reverse transcribed. CDR3 amplicons came from multiplex PCR with pooled V-gene forward and constant-region reverse primers. TCRdb used CATT to re-call clones from the multiplex PCR reads. Of 80,000 or so delta-chain clones detected, approximately 34% appear once; the ten largest clones hold more than 0.25%. Their recognized antigens are unknown. Broader study findings: Thymic TRG and TRD repertoires appeared highly polyclonal, with Gaussian CDR3 length distributions.

The sample consisted of Vdelta1+ gamma-delta thymocytes from the thymus. Described subset: FACS-sorted CD3+ TCRalphabeta- TCRVdelta1+ TCRVdelta2- thymocytes. The receptor source for this set is a boy under three years old who had congenital heart surgery.

The table lists this clone with a few counts. The V gene is TRDV1, the J gene TRDJ1; 9 nucleotides agree with TRDD3. V shed 4 bases and J 1 base; nucleotides not matched to a gene: 7. This CDR3 spans 16 amino acids. Germline V CDR1 and CDR2: TSWWSYY, QGS. The CDR3 DNA follows: TGTGCTCTTGGGGCCGGGTGGGGGATAGCCACCGATAAACTCATCTTT. As protein: CALGAGWGIATDKLIF.

This chain uses TRDV1 with TRDJ1, with 10 bases lining up with TRDD3. Losses at the gene ends were 3 bases for V and 3 bases for J; bases not matched to a gene: 16. Germline CDR1 TSWWSYY, CDR2 QGS. This CDR3 is built from 19 residues. The DNA for the CDR3 is TGTGCTCTTGGGGAGCTCCACATCTGGGGGATAAGAGGGGCCGATAAACTCATCTTT. This translates into CALGELHIWGIRGADKLIF.

This clone was counted only a few times. The chain employs TRDV1 and TRDJ1; no definite D call. Germline-derived CDR1 and CDR2 are TSWWSYY and QGS. The CDR3 consists of 17 residues. V lost 1 base and J lost 0, with 15 bases in between. The CDR3 is CALGEHYYSRYTDKLIF. The CDR3 DNA reads as TGTGCTCTTGGGGAACATTACTACTCCCGGTACACCGATAAACTCATCTTT.

This clone has more than one count but fewer than ten. This chain connects TRDV1 to TRDJ1; 9 bases match TRDD3. V trimming: 0 bases; J trimming: 0 bases; junction bases outside the gene matches: 14. The CDR3 is 20 residues long. Germline CDR1 is TSWWSYY and CDR2 is QGS. For the CDR3, the DNA is TGTGCTCTTGGGGAACTAGGGTATGGGTACTGGGGGACCTACACCGATAAACTCATCTTT. Its translation: CALGELGYGYWGTYTDKLIF.

The rearrangement uses TRDV1 and TRDJ1; 10 bases fit TRDD3. The germline V gene encodes CDR1 TSWWSYY and CDR2 QGS. V lost 2 bases and J lost 0; bases outside the gene matches: 24. This CDR3 spans 23 amino acids. For the CDR3, the DNA is TGTGCTCTTGGGGAAAGATCACCACCTAGCAGTGTATGGGGGATACTGTACACCGATAAACTCATCTTT. It yields the protein CALGERSPPSSVWGILYTDKLIF.

The chain links TRDV1 to TRDJ1; TRDD3 is a possible D gene (5 bases). This CDR3 region has 20 residues. The ends were cut back, 0 bases at V and 4 bases at J, with 27 bases in the middle. Germline V gene data show CDR1 as TSWWSYY and CDR2 as QGS. As DNA, the CDR3 is TGTGCTCTTGGGGAACTAGGGGAAGTGGGCCCTCTGCCCCCGAACGATAAACTCATCTTT. This sequence encodes CALGELGEVGPLPPNDKLIF.

This clone was detected a few times. The rearrangement joins TRDV1 to TRDJ1; 11 bases align to TRDD3. The CDR3 has 23 amino acids. V shed 0 bases and J 2 bases; nucleotides not matched to a gene: 23. CDR1 is TSWWSYY and CDR2 is QGS in the germline V gene. The CDR3: CALGELAGPQYWGISRGTDKLIF. In DNA form, the CDR3 reads TGTGCTCTTGGGGAACTAGCCGGTCCCCAGTACTGGGGGATAAGTCGGGGGACCGATAAACTCATCTTT.